One and the same sample provided the 26 T cell receptor beta chains below, sequenced in a study of shared clonotypes between healthy human individuals. Profiling relied on immunoSEQ multiplex PCR, and the TCRdb table lists in-frame clones only, not all of them. The sample lists some 1.5 million clones; more than 95% were seen once. The material sequenced was naive CD4+ T cells sorted from blood. Subset in this sample: CD45RA+ positively selected. The origin of the receptors is a man in his thirties or forties in good health.

This chain uses TRBV30 with TRBJ2-7, with D perhaps being TRBD1 or TRBD2 (6 bases each). The CDR3 is made up of 15 amino acids. Trimming removed 5 bases at V and 2 bases at J, with 19 bases between. CDR1 is GTSNPN and CDR2 is SVGIG in the germline V gene (reference sequence). The CDR3 sequence: CAWGRGGTQPYEQYF. In nucleotides, the CDR3 is TGTGCCTGGGGAAGAGGGGGGACCCAGCCCTACGAGCAGTACTTC.

Points on this clone: A junction boundary mismatches the germline segment, possibly from a read error. J is TRBJ2-7 and V is TRBV6-6; possibly TRBD1 or TRBD2 for D (5 bases each). Germline-derived CDR1 and CDR2 are MNHNY and SVGAGI (reference sequence). The CDR3 runs 12 residues. As DNA, the CDR3 is TGTGCCAGCAGTTACCCCGGGGCCGAGCAGCACTTC. The encoded protein is CASSYPGAEQHF.

This chain joins TRBV19 and TRBJ2-1, with 11 bases that match TRBD2. The CDR3 runs to 15 residues. Germline assignment: CDR1 LNHDA and CDR2 SQIVND (reference sequence). V lost 6 bases to trimming and J lost 8 bases; unmatched junction nucleotides: 9. CDR3 in DNA: TGTGCCAGTAGGCGGACACTAGCGGGAGACTATGAGCAGTTCTTC. It encodes CASRRTLAGDYEQFF.

The gene calls are TRBV5-1 and TRBJ2-7; 7 bases line up with TRBD1. CDR1 is SGHRS, CDR2 YFSETQ, per germline. The trim removed 1 base at V and 0 bases at J, leaving 10 bases unmatched. CDR3 size: 17 residues. The CDR3 loop is CASSLNPWTGISYEQYF. The CDR3 nucleotides read TGCGCCAGCAGCTTGAACCCCTGGACAGGTATCTCCTACGAGCAGTACTTC.

The chain recombines TRBV19 with TRBJ1-4, with D possibly matching TRBD1 (5 bases). The length of the CDR3 is 16 residues. Germline CDR1 and CDR2: LNHDA and SQIVND (reference sequence). The V gene lost 4 bases and the J gene lost 7 bases, with 19 bases spanning the gap. The CDR3 nucleotides are TGTGCCAGTAGTACTACCGGGGCCGGTGGTGGTGAAAAACTGTTTTTT. Translated: CASSTTGAGGGEKLFF.

The V and J genes are TRBV18 and TRBJ2-1, with D perhaps assigned TRBD1 or TRBD2 (5 bases each). The CDR3 loop spans 13 amino acids. Germline V lookup: CDR1 KGHSH, CDR2 LQKENI. Trimming pared 7 bases from V and 5 bases from J, leaving 12 bases between. The CDR3 loop reads CASLRGPNNEQFF. CDR3 bases: TGTGCCAGCTTGAGGGGTCCGAACAATGAGCAGTTCTTC.

This clone was picked up a small number of times. This chain links TRBV5-1 with TRBJ1-1; D is unclear. Germline loops: CDR1 SGHRS, CDR2 YFSETQ. The CDR3 is made up of 12 amino acids. V was cut by 0 bases and J by 3 bases, with 3 bases left in between. CDR3 residues: CASSLADTEAFF. CDR3 sequence (DNA): TGCGCCAGCAGCTTGGCGGACACTGAAGCTTTCTTT.

Note on this clone: At the DNA level, this CDR3 is encoded by other sequences in the same sample as well. This chain joins TRBV5-1 and TRBJ2-3; unclear D gene. Looked up from germline, CDR1 is SGHRS and CDR2 is YFSETQ. The CDR3 is 13 residues long. The V end was cut by 4 bases, the J end by 2 bases, with 8 bases between. The CDR3 DNA reads as TGCGCCAGCAGCACCGTCCCCACAGATACGCAGTATTTT. Its translation is CASSTVPTDTQYF.

The rearrangement joins TRBV19 to TRBJ1-1; 9 bases align to TRBD1. Germline V gene sequence: CDR1 LNHDA, CDR2 SQIVND (reference sequence). This CDR3 spans 14 amino acids. The V and J ends lost 7 bases and 0 bases, in that order; junction bases with no gene match: 3. In nucleotides, the CDR3 is TGTGCCAGTACGAACAGGGGGCTGAACACTGAAGCTTTCTTT. Translating gives CASTNRGLNTEAFF. Supplemented by reference TRBV19 and TRBJ1-1, the full variable domain reads DGGITQSPKYLFRKEGQNVTLSCEQNLNHDAMYWYRQDPGQGLRLIYYSQIVNDFQKGDIAEGYSVSREKKESFPLTVTSAQKNPTAFYLCASTNRGLNTEAFFGQGTRLTVV.

J is TRBJ2-7 and V is TRBV5-5; 8 positions agree with TRBD1. From germline, CDR1 is SGHKS and CDR2 YYEKEE (reference sequence). CDR3 length: 14 residues. V shed 2 bases, J shed 6 bases, and the junction held 7 bases outside the gene matches. CDR3 sequence (DNA): TGTGCCAGCAGCTTACAGGGGGAAGGTCGCGAGCAGTACTTC. Translating it yields CASSLQGEGREQYF.

The chain recombines TRBV25-1 with TRBJ1-2; no reliable D call. The germline gives CDR1 MGHDK, CDR2 SYGVNS. The CDR3 has 13 residues. V was clipped by 4 bases and J by 5 bases, with 11 bases between them. CDR3 coding DNA: TGTGCCAGCAGTGTCGGATTACAGTATGGCTACACCTTC. Translation gives CASSVGLQYGYTF.

The chain carries TRBV15 and TRBJ1-2; the D is unclear. CDR1 LNHNV and CDR2 YYDKDF come from the germline V gene (reference sequence). The CDR3 totals 15 residues. Trimming removed 0 bases at V and 8 bases at J, with 16 bases between. CDR3 sequence (DNA): TGTGCCACCAGCAGAGATGGGCGGCGGATAAGGGGCTACACCTTC. Translation: CATSRDGRRIRGYTF.

This chain links TRBV7-3 with TRBJ2-1; 11 positions agree with TRBD2. Looked up from germline, CDR1 is SGHTA and CDR2 is FQGTGA. Trimming removed 2 bases from V and 0 bases from J; junction bases left unmatched: 9. The CDR3 is 19 amino acids. CDR3 in amino acids: CASSLYPATSGISYNEQFF. For the CDR3, the DNA is TGTGCCAGCAGCTTATATCCCGCGACTAGCGGGATCTCCTACAATGAGCAGTTCTTC. Filled out from reference TRBV7-3 and TRBJ2-1, the complete variable domain reads GAGVSQTPSNKVTEKGKYVELRCDPISGHTALYWYRQSLGQGPEFLIYFQGTGAADDSGLPNDRFFAVRPEGSVSTLKIQRTERGDSAVYLCASSLYPATSGISYNEQFFGPGTRLTVL.

The genes are TRBV5-1 and TRBJ2-3, with 10 bases identical to TRBD1. Germline CDR1 is SGHRS and CDR2 is YFSETQ. V was pared by 3 bases and J by 7 bases, with 5 bases of the junction left unmatched. CDR3 size: 14 residues. In DNA form, the CDR3 reads TGCGCCAGCAGCTCGACAGGGGGCGCGAATACGCAGTATTTT. As protein: CASSSTGGANTQYF.

This clone was seen just once. This chain joins TRBV7-9 and TRBJ2-2; D uncertain. The V gene's germline CDR1 is SEHNR and CDR2 FQNEAQ (reference sequence). Trimming cost V 4 bases and J 5 bases, with 14 bases left between them. The CDR3 is 15 residues long. The CDR3 loop is CASSSPGPQTGELFF. The DNA of the CDR3 is TGTGCCAGCAGCTCCCCCGGGCCTCAAACCGGGGAGCTGTTTTTT. The full variable domain, its missing parts supplied by reference TRBV7-9 and TRBJ2-2, is DTGVSQNPRHKITKRGQNVTFRCDPISEHNRLYWYRQTLGQGPEFLTYFQNEAQLEKSRLLSDRFSAERPKGSFSTLEIQRTEQGDSAMYLCASSSPGPQTGELFFGEGSRLTVL.

The chain combines TRBV6-5 with TRBJ2-7; TRBD1 aligns across 8 bases. The CDR3 is 13 residues long. The trim removed 5 bases at V and 9 bases at J, leaving 9 bases unmatched. CDR1 MNHEY and CDR2 SVGAGI come from the germline V gene. This CDR3 reads CASSDGQGRMQYF. Here the CDR3 DNA reads TGTGCCAGCAGTGATGGACAGGGTAGGATGCAGTACTTC.

The rearrangement uses TRBV2 and TRBJ2-7, with TRBD2 matching 11 bases. The germline gives CDR1 SNHLY, CDR2 FYNNEI. The CDR3 extends over 16 amino acids. The junction had 9 bases not matched to a gene; V was cut back by 1 base and J by 7 bases. The CDR3 sequence: CASSEDGSGRAREQYF. The DNA for the CDR3 is TGTGCCAGCAGTGAAGACGGTAGCGGGAGGGCCCGAGAGCAGTACTTC.

This chain links TRBV28 with TRBJ1-2; D is unclear. The V gene's germline CDR1 is MDHEN and CDR2 SYDVKM. Deletions cut 8 bases from V and 0 bases from J, with 19 bases between. CDR3 size: 16 residues. The DNA of the CDR3 is TGTGCCAGCTCCCCCCGTCGGGCTTCAGCTAACTATGGCTACACCTTC. Protein product: CASSPRRASANYGYTF.

V is TRBV4-2 and J is TRBJ2-5; D assignment may be TRBD1 or TRBD2 (5 bases each). This CDR3 has 15 residues. The ends were cut back, 1 base at V and 7 bases at J, with 16 bases in the middle. Germline CDR1 LGHNA, CDR2 YNFKEQ. The CDR3 DNA follows: TGTGCCAGCAGCCAAGTAGGGACCGCTGCTGGGACCCAGTACTTC. Its protein product is CASSQVGTAAGTQYF.

The rearrangement uses TRBV6-6 and TRBJ1-2; D uncertain. The germline gives CDR1 MNHNY, CDR2 SVGAGI (reference sequence). Deletions cut 6 bases from V and 6 bases from J, with 14 bases between. The CDR3 extends over 13 amino acids. CDR3 sequence reads: CASRDWALDGYTF. DNA for the CDR3: TGTGCCAGCAGGGATTGGGCTCTAGATGGCTACACCTTC.

A single count supports this clone. V is TRBV7-9 and J is TRBJ2-7, with a tentative D call TRBD2 (6 bases). CDR3 size: 15 residues. Trimming took off 0 bases at V and 1 base at J, with 10 bases between the two ends. Germline V gives CDR1 SEHNR, CDR2 FQNEAQ (reference sequence). The CDR3 DNA is TGTGCCAGCAGCTTAGCTGGGGACTTTTCCTACGAGCAGTACTTC. This sequence encodes CASSLAGDFSYEQYF.

To note about this clone: The same CDR3 arises from other DNA sequences in this sample as well. The chain combines TRBV6-5 with TRBJ1-2, with D unclear. Trimming removed 2 bases at V and 2 bases at J, with 9 bases between. There are 14 residues in the CDR3. In germline, CDR1 is MNHEY, CDR2 SVGAGI. The CDR3 sequence is CASSYRGRNYGYTF. Written as DNA, the CDR3 is TGTGCCAGCAGTTACCGCGGCAGAAACTATGGCTACACCTTC.

The J gene is TRBJ1-3, the V gene TRBV28; D is unresolved. In germline, CDR1 is MDHEN, CDR2 SYDVKM. V was shortened by 0 bases and J by 0 bases, with 9 bases between the two germline ends. This CDR3 spans 16 amino acids. The CDR3 nucleotides are TGTGCCAGCAGTTTATGGGCTTTTGGCTCTGGAAACACCATATATTTT. Amino acid sequence: CASSLWAFGSGNTIYF.

A note on this clone: Other DNA sequences in the same sample also yield this CDR3. The chain recombines TRBV5-1 with TRBJ1-2; D perhaps matches TRBD1 (6 bases). Germline V gives CDR1 SGHRS, CDR2 YFSETQ. Between the trimmed V and J ends, which lost 4 bases and 4 bases, there was a span of 11 bases. The CDR3 has 13 amino acids. The CDR3 DNA follows: TGCGCCAGCAGCCCCGACAGGATCTATGGCTACACCTTC. Its translation is CASSPDRIYGYTF.

This chain links TRBV19 with TRBJ2-3; D remains unclear. Trimming pared 7 bases from V and 2 bases from J, leaving 13 bases between. CDR1 and CDR2 from the germline V gene are LNHDA and SQIVND (reference sequence). This CDR3 has 14 residues. The CDR3 sequence is CASTPGPHTDTQYF. The CDR3 bases are TGTGCCAGTACCCCTGGGCCCCACACAGATACGCAGTATTTT. Combining the CDR3 with reference TRBV19 and TRBJ2-3 gives the whole variable domain DGGITQSPKYLFRKEGQNVTLSCEQNLNHDAMYWYRQDPGQGLRLIYYSQIVNDFQKGDIAEGYSVSREKKESFPLTVTSAQKNPTAFYLCASTPGPHTDTQYFGPGTRLTVL.

V and J are TRBV5-1 and TRBJ2-1; no firm D call. CDR1 is SGHRS and CDR2 is YFSETQ in the germline V gene. CDR3 size: 13 residues. The ends were cut back, 0 bases at V and 5 bases at J, with 6 bases in the middle. CDR3 bases: TGCGCCAGCAGCTTGGAATCAAACAATGAGCAGTTCTTC. Translation gives CASSLESNNEQFF. Looking up the rest from reference TRBV5-1 and TRBJ2-1 gives the full variable domain: KAGVTQTPRYLIKTRGQQVTLSCSPISGHRSVSWYQQTPGQGLQFLFEYFSETQRNKGNFPGRFSGRQFSNSRSEMNVSTLELGDSALYLCASSLESNNEQFFGPGTRLTVL.